What follows are 30 T cell receptor beta chains derived from one specimen sequenced in a study of OX40 agonist ivuxolimab in advanced cancers. TCRdb's table, derived via immunoSEQ multiplex PCR, lists solely in-frame clones and lacks some. The sample includes 87,000 or so clones, about 87% of them seen just once. The sample here was CD4+ or CD8+ T cells sorted from blood, taken in a trial of the OX40 agonist ivuxolimab. These receptors all stem from an adult with an advanced solid tumor such as melanoma, head and neck, liver or kidney cancer.

J is TRBJ2-5 and V is TRBV6-6; D is possibly TRBD2 (5 bases). CDR3 length equals 14 residues. V lost 0 bases and J 4 bases, leaving 9 bases between the germline ends. Germline V gene sequence: CDR1 MNHNY, CDR2 SVGAGI (reference sequence). CDR3 nucleotides: TGTGCCAGCAGTTACTCGATGGGGAGAGAGACCCAGTACTTC. Its translation: CASSYSMGRETQYF.

The chain combines TRBV20-1 with TRBJ1-2; D uncertain. This CDR3 has 10 residues. Trimming took 5 bases from V and 5 from J, leaving 6 bases between them. Germline V gene sequence: CDR1 DFQATT, CDR2 SNEGSKA (reference sequence). The CDR3 DNA reads TGCAGTGCTTTTGAATATGGCTACACCTTC. It specifies CSAFEYGYTF.

The chain has TRBV30 and TRBJ2-7; D not certain. CDR3 length: 13 residues. Germline V CDR1 and CDR2: GTSNPN, SVGIG (reference sequence). The V and J ends lost 0 bases and 3 bases respectively, with 9 bases between them. The DNA for the CDR3 is TGTGCCTGGAGTGTGGAGCCTCTCTACGAGCAGTACTTC. It encodes CAWSVEPLYEQYF.

This clone was found once. The V and J genes are TRBV2 and TRBJ2-7; D is unclear. The CDR3 runs to 10 residues. Germline V lookup: CDR1 SNHLY, CDR2 FYNNEI. V was trimmed by 3 bases and J by 9 bases, leaving 6 bases between them. CDR3 amino acids: CASSESGQYF. The CDR3, as DNA: TGTGCCAGCAGTGAGTCAGGGCAGTACTTC.

The V gene is TRBV7-2, the J gene TRBJ1-2; D is unclear. Germline assignment: CDR1 SGHTA and CDR2 FQGNSA. The CDR3 extends over 12 amino acids. V shed 5 bases and J shed 6 bases, with 10 bases lying between them. CDR3 nucleotide sequence: TGTGCCAGCAGCCCCGGGCGGAATGGCTACACCTTC. Translating it yields CASSPGRNGYTF. Drawing the rest from reference TRBV7-2 and TRBJ1-2, the complete variable domain is GAGVSQSPSNKVTEKGKDVELRCDPISGHTALYWYRQSLGQGLEFLIYFQGNSAPDKSGLPSDRFSAERTGGSVSTLTIQRTQQEDSAVYLCASSPGRNGYTFGSGTRLTVV.

The J gene is TRBJ2-1, the V gene TRBV7-3; TRBD1 agrees at 7 bases. The germline gives CDR1 SGHTA, CDR2 FQGTGA. The CDR3 length is 15 residues. The J segment lost 2 bases and the V segment lost 5 bases, leaving 6 bases of the junction unmatched. The CDR3 region has the DNA TGTGCCAGCAGCCCCGAGGGGGCGGCCTACAATGAGCAGTTCTTC. Amino acid sequence: CASSPEGAAYNEQFF.

V gene TRBV2 combines with J gene TRBJ2-4; tentative D call: TRBD2 (6 bases). V was shortened by 1 base and J by 7 bases, with 11 bases between the two germline ends. The germline V gene has CDR1 SNHLY and CDR2 FYNNEI. This CDR3 has 14 amino acids. The DNA for the CDR3 is TGTGCCAGCAGTGAAGACCGGGGGTCGAACATTCAGTACTTC. Protein product: CASSEDRGSNIQYF.

This clone has a single count. This rearrangement joins TRBV5-1 to TRBJ2-3; D perhaps matches TRBD1 (6 bases). The V gene lost 5 bases and the J gene lost 1 base, with 17 bases spanning the gap. The CDR3 extends over 16 amino acids. Germline V gives CDR1 SGHRS, CDR2 YFSETQ. The DNA of the CDR3 is TGCGCCAGCAGACAACTACAGGGTTTCGGCACAGATACGCAGTATTTT. Its translation is CASRQLQGFGTDTQYF.

The chain carries TRBV4-3 and TRBJ2-7, with TRBD2 matching 7 bases. CDR1 and CDR2 from the germline V gene are LGHNA and YSLEER. Unmatched junction bases numbered 6, after V lost 4 bases and J lost 0 bases. The CDR3 has 15 amino acids. The CDR3 region has the DNA TGCGCCAGCAGCCCGGGGACTATAAGCTCCTACGAGCAGTACTTC. It is translated as CASSPGTISSYEQYF.

This chain uses TRBV2 with TRBJ1-3; D unclear. The CDR3 totals 14 residues. CDR1 SNHLY and CDR2 FYNNEI come from the germline V gene. Trimming shortened V by 4 bases and J by 0 bases, and 7 bases separated the two germline ends. The CDR3 coding sequence is TGTGCCAGCAGTGTTAGAAACTCTGGAAACACCATATATTTT. Translated: CASSVRNSGNTIYF. Filled out from reference TRBV2 and TRBJ1-3, the complete variable domain reads EPEVTQTPSHQVTQMGQEVILRCVPISNHLYFYWYRQILGQKVEFLVSFYNNEISEKSEIFDDQFSVERPDGSNFTLKIRSTKLEDSAMYFCASSVRNSGNTIYFGEGSWLTVV.

The gene calls are TRBV29-1 and TRBJ1-2; 8 bases agree with TRBD1. The CDR3 covers 13 residues. CDR1 and CDR2 from the germline V gene are SQVTM and ANQGSEA. The J segment lost 3 bases and the V segment lost 4 bases, leaving 4 bases of the junction unmatched. CDR3 coding DNA: TGCAGCGTTGGGGCAGGGGGCGACTATGGCTACACCTTC. Protein sequence: CSVGAGGDYGYTF.

The V and J genes are TRBV5-6 and TRBJ2-5; TRBD2 agrees at 7 bases. V lost 0 bases to trimming and J lost 4 bases; unmatched junction nucleotides: 6. The CDR3 totals 15 residues. CDR1 and CDR2 (germline): SGHDT, YYEEEE. The CDR3 is CASSLALAGAETQYF. The CDR3 nucleotides are TGTGCCAGCAGCTTGGCTCTCGCGGGAGCAGAGACCCAGTACTTC.

The chain is built from TRBV25-1 and TRBJ1-6, with D tentatively TRBD1 (6 bases). The germline CDR1 and CDR2 sequences are MGHDK and SYGVNS. V was shortened by 0 bases and J by 10 bases, with 10 bases between the two germline ends. The CDR3 loop spans 14 amino acids. The CDR3, as DNA: TGTGCCAGCAGTGAATATAGGGGGGTGTCACCCCTCCACTTT. Translation gives CASSEYRGVSPLHF. Full variable domain (remainder filled in from reference TRBV25-1 and TRBJ1-6): EADIYQTPRYLVIGTGKKITLECSQTMGHDKMYWYQQDPGMELHLIHYSYGVNSTEKGDLSSESTVSRIRTEHFPLTLESARPSHTSQYLCASSEYRGVSPLHFGNGTRLTVT.

The chain recombines TRBV19 with TRBJ1-2, with a tentative D call TRBD1 (5 bases). Germline CDR1 is LNHDA and CDR2 is SQIVND (reference sequence). CDR3 length: 15 residues. Trimming took off 3 bases at V and 4 bases at J, with 15 bases between the two ends. CDR3 coding DNA: TGTGCCAGTAGTATTTCGCAGGCGGGGGGCTATGGCTACACCTTC. Amino acids: CASSISQAGGYGYTF. The variable domain in full, with the rest retrieved from reference TRBV19 and TRBJ1-2, is DGGITQSPKYLFRKEGQNVTLSCEQNLNHDAMYWYRQDPGQGLRLIYYSQIVNDFQKGDIAEGYSVSREKKESFPLTVTSAQKNPTAFYLCASSISQAGGYGYTFGSGTRLTVV.

CDR3 amino acids: CASSWSPGREQYF. The CDR3 region has the DNA TGCGCCAGCAGCTGGTCCCCAGGCCGCGAGCAGTACTTC. The chain is built from TRBV5-1 and TRBJ2-7; no clear D gene. The CDR3 runs 13 residues. Germline V gene data show CDR1 as SGHRS and CDR2 as YFSETQ. Trimming left V 3 bases short and J 6 bases short, with 13 bases between.

This clone was detected a few times. This chain links TRBV13 with TRBJ1-1; D uncertain. Germline V gives CDR1 PRHDT, CDR2 FYEKMQ (reference sequence). V dropped 0 bases and J dropped 1 base, with 6 bases sitting between them. The CDR3 sequence is 14 residues long. The CDR3, as DNA: TGTGCCAGCAGCTTAGGGGCCGAGAACACTGAAGCTTTCTTT. Translated: CASSLGAENTEAFF.

CDR3 in DNA: TGTGCCAGCAGCGGGACTAGCGGGGGAGGGGCGCAGTATTTT. Amino acid sequence: CASSGTSGGGAQYF. The chain combines TRBV6-1 with TRBJ2-3; 14 nucleotides agree with TRBD2. J was trimmed by 10 bases and V by 6 bases; bases with no gene match: 6. The CDR3 extends over 14 amino acids. Germline V gene data show CDR1 as MNHNS and CDR2 as SASEGT.

V and J are TRBV9 and TRBJ2-3; D may correspond to TRBD1 or TRBD2 (6 bases each). Germline V CDR1 and CDR2: SGDLS, YYNGEE. The V end was cut by 1 base, the J end by 3 bases, with 12 bases between. The CDR3 is 15 residues long. The DNA for the CDR3 is TGTGCCAGCAGCGTAATGGGGGGCCCGACAGATACGCAGTATTTT. It codes for CASSVMGGPTDTQYF. Supplemented by reference TRBV9 and TRBJ2-3, the full variable domain reads DSGVTQTPKHLITATGQRVTLRCSPRSGDLSVYWYQQSLDQGLQFLIQYYNGEERAKGNILERFSAQQFPDLHSELNLSSLELGDSALYFCASSVMGGPTDTQYFGPGTRLTVL.

J is TRBJ2-2 and V is TRBV7-3; TRBD2 aligns across 9 bases. Germline CDR1 SGHTA, CDR2 FQGTGA. This CDR3 is 15 amino acids long. The J segment lost 6 bases and the V segment lost 5 bases, leaving 7 bases of the junction unmatched. CDR3 residues: CASSPQSGGPGELFF. The DNA of the CDR3 is TGTGCCAGCAGCCCGCAGAGCGGGGGGCCCGGGGAGCTGTTTTTT.

This chain uses TRBV10-1 with TRBJ1-2, with D tentatively TRBD1 (6 bases). Germline V gene data show CDR1 as WNHNN and CDR2 as SYGVQD (reference sequence). Trimming shortened V by 6 bases and J by 8 bases, and 22 bases separated the two germline ends. The CDR3 runs 15 residues. CDR3 in amino acids: CASRGGRHNGRGYTF. CDR3 nucleotide sequence: TGCGCCAGCAGGGGGGGGCGACACAACGGGCGGGGCTACACCTTC.

This chain joins TRBV27 and TRBJ1-5, with a tentative D call TRBD1 (5 bases). Germline values: CDR1 MNHEY, CDR2 SMNVEV (reference sequence). The CDR3 runs 15 residues. V was cut by 2 bases and J by 4 bases, with 12 bases left in between. CDR3 region: CASSLRGEGNQPQHF. In DNA, the CDR3 is TGTGCCAGCAGTTTACGGGGGGAGGGGAATCAGCCCCAGCATTTT.

The chain links TRBV2 to TRBJ2-3; D call uncertain. Germline CDR1 and CDR2: SNHLY and FYNNEI. V lost 3 bases and J lost 4, with 14 bases in between. The CDR3 is made up of 15 amino acids. The CDR3 coding sequence is TGTGCCAGCAGTGACCTGACGCGACCCGCAGATACGCAGTATTTT. This sequence encodes CASSDLTRPADTQYF. Using reference TRBV2 and TRBJ2-3 for the parts outside the CDR3, the full variable domain is EPEVTQTPSHQVTQMGQEVILRCVPISNHLYFYWYRQILGQKVEFLVSFYNNEISEKSEIFDDQFSVERPDGSNFTLKIRSTKLEDSAMYFCASSDLTRPADTQYFGPGTRLTVL.

There are a few counts of this clone. The V gene is TRBV2, the J gene TRBJ1-6; 12 nucleotides agree with TRBD1. The V and J ends lost 5 bases and 10 bases, in that order; junction bases with no gene match: 18. Germline V gene data show CDR1 as SNHLY and CDR2 as FYNNEI. The CDR3 runs 19 residues. Here the CDR3 reads CASSLIEGQGAKIRSPLHF. In DNA form, the CDR3 reads TGTGCCAGCAGTTTAATCGAGGGACAGGGGGCGAAAATAAGGTCACCCCTCCACTTT. The variable domain in full, with the rest retrieved from reference TRBV2 and TRBJ1-6, is EPEVTQTPSHQVTQMGQEVILRCVPISNHLYFYWYRQILGQKVEFLVSFYNNEISEKSEIFDDQFSVERPDGSNFTLKIRSTKLEDSAMYFCASSLIEGQGAKIRSPLHFGNGTRLTVT.

This chain joins TRBV6-5 and TRBJ1-2; tentative D call: TRBD1 (6 bases). The CDR3 is 14 amino acids. The V end lost 7 bases, the J end lost 2 bases, and 14 bases lay between the germline ends. Germline CDR1 and CDR2: MNHEY and SVGAGI. The CDR3 region has the DNA TGTGCCAGCACCGAACAGGGTCGGAACTATGGCTACACCTTC. Translating gives CASTEQGRNYGYTF.

V usage is TRBV9 and J usage is TRBJ2-3; TRBD1 aligns across 10 bases. With V trimmed by 0 bases and J by 2 bases, 3 bases remained unmatched. The CDR3 contains 16 residues. The germline CDR1 and CDR2 sequences are SGDLS and YYNGEE. The CDR3 here is CASSVEGQGITDTQYF. CDR3 nucleotides: TGTGCCAGCAGCGTAGAGGGACAGGGGATCACAGATACGCAGTATTTT.

The chain has TRBV5-1 and TRBJ2-1; D is unclear. V was cut by 5 bases and J by 3 bases, with 12 bases left in between. CDR1 is SGHRS, CDR2 YFSETQ, per germline. This CDR3 has 14 amino acids. DNA for the CDR3: TGCGCCAGCAGTCCCCGGTCCAGCTACAATGAGCAGTTCTTC. Its translation: CASSPRSSYNEQFF.

The genes are TRBV5-1 and TRBJ2-2; 10 bases match TRBD1. With V trimmed by 1 base and J by 6 bases, 3 bases remained unmatched. This CDR3 has 15 amino acids. From germline, CDR1 is SGHRS and CDR2 YFSETQ. The CDR3 sequence is CASSLRQGAAGELFF. As DNA, the CDR3 is TGCGCCAGCAGCTTGAGACAGGGGGCGGCCGGGGAGCTGTTTTTT.

The chain carries TRBV10-1 and TRBJ2-1, with D perhaps matching TRBD1 (5 bases). CDR3 length: 16 residues. Per the germline V gene, CDR1 is WNHNN and CDR2 is SYGVQD (reference sequence). Trimming removed 4 bases at V and 4 bases at J, with 17 bases between. The CDR3 reads CASSGNRNPPYNEQFF. In DNA form, the CDR3 reads TGCGCCAGCAGTGGAAACAGGAACCCCCCTTACAATGAGCAGTTCTTC.

The chain employs TRBV7-9 and TRBJ1-3, with 9 bases aligning to TRBD1. CDR1 and CDR2 from the germline V gene are SEHNR and FQNEAQ (reference sequence). The CDR3 has 13 residues. V lost 5 bases and J lost 8; bases outside the gene matches: 4. CDR3 sequence reads: CASSPGQGYTIYF. The CDR3 DNA is TGTGCCAGCAGCCCGGGACAGGGCTACACCATATATTTT.

The chain combines TRBV25-1 with TRBJ2-7; D gene ambiguous. V lost 6 bases and J lost 0, with 6 bases in between. This CDR3 comprises 12 residues. Germline CDR1 MGHDK, CDR2 SYGVNS. CDR3 nucleotides: TGTGCCAGCAGGGGTAGCTCCTACGAGCAGTACTTC. Translated, it gives CASRGSSYEQYF.